A single sample is the source of the 5 T cell receptor beta chains below, sequenced in a study of cytomegalovirus exposure and HLA in healthy donors. Amplification used 60 Vbeta primers and 13 Jbeta primers. Assay: immunoSEQ multiplex PCR; the TCRdb copy retains only in-frame clones and omits some. The sample contains roughly 110,000 clones, over 75% of which appear only once. Sequenced input: PBMCs. The receptor set was obtained from a male donor in good health and CMV-seronegative.

The V gene is TRBV6-5, the J gene TRBJ2-2; tentatively, D is TRBD2 (6 bases). Per the germline V gene, CDR1 is MNHEY and CDR2 is SVGAGI. Trimming cost V 5 bases and J 4 bases, with 11 bases left between them. This CDR3 is 14 amino acids long. As DNA, the CDR3 is TGTGCCAGCAGTAGGCAGGGAGGCACCGGGGAGCTGTTTTTT. Its translation: CASSRQGGTGELFF.

V is TRBV27 and J is TRBJ1-2; 11 bases are shared with TRBD1. CDR1 is MNHEY, CDR2 SMNVEV, per germline (reference sequence). The CDR3 runs 15 residues. Losses at the gene ends were 6 bases for V and 2 bases for J; bases not matched to a gene: 5. CDR3 in DNA: TGTGCCAGCAGGAGAGGGACAGGGGGGAACTATGGCTACACCTTC. Protein sequence: CASRRGTGGNYGYTF.

The sample holds a few counts of this clone. The rearrangement links TRBV28 to TRBJ2-3, with TRBD1 matching 9 bases. This CDR3 comprises 17 residues. The junction had 12 bases not matched to a gene; V was cut back by 3 bases and J by 5 bases. CDR1 and CDR2 from the germline V gene are MDHEN and SYDVKM. The CDR3 nucleotides are TGTGCCAGCAGTTTCCCGATTATTACGACAGGGGGAGATACGCAGTATTTT. Translated: CASSFPIITTGGDTQYF.

This sequence joins TRBV30 and TRBJ2-1; 12 nucleotides agree with TRBD2. Germline CDR1 reads GTSNPN; CDR2 reads SVGIG (reference sequence). After removal of 1 base from V and 6 bases from J, the junction contained 4 bases not matched to a gene. This CDR3 contains 15 residues. This CDR3 reads CAWSELAGGFNEQFF. The CDR3, as DNA: TGTGCCTGGAGTGAACTAGCGGGAGGTTTCAATGAGCAGTTCTTC.

This rearrangement joins TRBV15 to TRBJ2-7; 15 bases align to TRBD2. Germline V gene data show CDR1 as LNHNV and CDR2 as YYDKDF (reference sequence). This CDR3 is 16 amino acids long. V shed 3 bases and J 2 bases; nucleotides not matched to a gene: 2. CDR3 residues: CATSRGLAGGAYEQYF. Written as DNA, the CDR3 is TGTGCCACCAGCAGGGGACTAGCGGGAGGTGCCTACGAGCAGTACTTC.